The following is a TCR beta chain sequence with its context. Its antigen is currently unknown. The CDR3 covers 16 residues. V gave up 4 bases and J gave up 7 bases; unmatched junction bases: 13. Germline assignment: CDR1 LNHDA and CDR2 SQIVND (reference sequence). The method was immunoSEQ multiplex PCR; TCRdb's version includes in-frame clones alone and lacks a portion of them. The repertoire holds about 58,000 clones, 70% to 90% seen once, with roughly 0.77% in the top ten. The sample is drawn from a study of OX40 agonist ivuxolimab in advanced cancers. The overall study: Patients were treated with intravenous ivuxolimab, dosed at 0.01 to 10 mg/kg and infused every 2 weeks. Partial responses were observed in three patients, of whom one had hepatocellular carcinoma and two had cutaneous melanoma.

Study observations and caveats: The CD4+ and CD8+ T cells in the blood had expanded clonally by week 6 at 0.1 to 3.0 mg/kg. CD8+ T cells (on average) carried more expanded clones than CD4+ T cells.

The source is an adult with an advanced solid tumor such as melanoma, head and neck, liver or kidney cancer. The V call is TRBV19, the J call TRBJ2-1; 7 nucleotides agree with TRBD2. The specimen was CD4+ or CD8+ T cells sorted from blood, collected in a trial of the OX40 agonist ivuxolimab. CDR3 in amino acids: CASSTLFAGAGNEQFF. CDR3 bases: TGTGCCAGTAGTACCTTGTTCGCGGGAGCTGGTAATGAGCAGTTCTTC.